This T cell receptor (beta chain) is from a study of blood T cell repertoires in COVID-19. Looking at the study overall: Donors in the United States, Italy and Spain gave samples during acute or convalescent COVID-19. T cells, B-cell-depleted T cells, or PBMCs supplied cDNA or gDNA.

This table comes from immunoSEQ multiplex PCR, and its TCRdb copy is limited to in-frame clones, with some not included. The profile shows about 74,000 clones, approximately 84% of them singletons. Regarding this clone: This specimen includes other DNA sequences encoding the same CDR3.

CDR3 length: 13 amino acids. Germline CDR1 LNHDA, CDR2 SQIVND (reference sequence). The chain couples TRBV19 to TRBJ2-3; D is possibly TRBD1 (5 bases). Sequencing used peripheral blood. This TCR came from a man between 65 and 85 years old with acute or convalescent COVID-19. The chain's CDR3 is CATAGSSTDTQYF. In nucleotides, the CDR3 is TGTGCTACTGCAGGGTCTAGCACAGATACGCAGTATTTT.